This T cell receptor (beta chain) was identified during a study of T cell changes during pregnancy in multiple sclerosis (dated by TCRdb to between 2018 and 2020). Broadly, across the study: Changes in the T cell repertoire over the course of pregnancy were examined in this study in women with multiple sclerosis.

For this clone: The antigen it binds to is not known. No much larger clone exists at a distance of one base, and base qualities are not known.

Receptor amplification or capture employed the immunoSEQ multiplex PCR assay. The source is immuneACCESS, and TCRdb retained only in-frame sequences with V and J called. Part of the clones is not carried over; for the studies checked, unresolved V genes explain less than half of this, and the remainder is unexplained. This sample holds some 70,000 clones; about 91% were observed only once. Of the sample, roughly 0.3% falls within the top ten clones. This specimen consisted of CD4+ T cells from peripheral blood mononuclear cells, obtained in the third trimester of pregnancy. The receptor was derived from a female donor in good health, enrolled as a control in a pregnancy study.

The DNA sequence reads TGTGCTGCCAGGGGGGTCTACGAGCAGTACTTC. Translation gives CAARGVYEQYF. The V and J segments used are TRBV2 and TRBJ2-7, and TRBD1 may be the D gene, going by 7 matching bases. Looking up the germline V gene yields CDR1 SNHLY and CDR2 FYNNEI. CDR3 length: 11 amino acids, cysteine to phenylalanine. Only the CDR3 DNA is retained, 33 bases long and in frame from the first base.